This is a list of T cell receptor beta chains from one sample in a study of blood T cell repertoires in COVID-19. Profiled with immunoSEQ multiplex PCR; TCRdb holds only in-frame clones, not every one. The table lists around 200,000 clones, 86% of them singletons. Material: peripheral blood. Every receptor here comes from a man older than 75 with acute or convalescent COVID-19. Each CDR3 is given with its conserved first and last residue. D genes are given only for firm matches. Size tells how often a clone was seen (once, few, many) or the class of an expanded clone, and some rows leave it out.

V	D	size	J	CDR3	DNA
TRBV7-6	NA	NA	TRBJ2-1	CASTPLLGGAGNEQFF	TGTGCCAGCACCCCTCTTTTGGGCGGGGCCGGCAATGAGCAGTTCTTC
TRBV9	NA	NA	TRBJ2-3	CASSMSGSPDTQYF	TGTGCCAGCAGCATGTCCGGGAGTCCAGATACGCAGTATTTT
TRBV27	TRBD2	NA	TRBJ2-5	CASSLSWGIAGEETQYF	TGTGCCAGCAGTTTATCGTGGGGGATAGCGGGAGAAGAGACCCAGTACTTC
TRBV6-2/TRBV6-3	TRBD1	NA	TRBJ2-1	CASSDGQGSGEQFF	TGTGCCAGCAGTGACGGACAGGGTAGCGGTGAGCAGTTCTTC
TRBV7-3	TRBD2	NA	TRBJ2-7	CASSLAGGSYEQYF	TGTGCCAGCAGCTTAGCGGGGGGCTCCTACGAGCAGTACTTC
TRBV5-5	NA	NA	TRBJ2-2	CASSLVSGVGGELFF	TGTGCCAGCAGCTTGGTCTCGGGAGTGGGCGGGGAGCTGTTTTTT
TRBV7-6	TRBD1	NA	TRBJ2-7	CASSAYGQGLDEQYF	TGTGCCAGCAGCGCGTACGGACAGGGGCTTGACGAGCAGTACTTC
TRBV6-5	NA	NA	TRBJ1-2	CASSYPGSYGYTF	TGTGCCAGCAGTTACCCCGGGTCCTATGGCTACACCTTC
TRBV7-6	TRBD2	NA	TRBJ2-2	CASSLAPAGGSGTGELFF	TGTGCCAGCAGCTTAGCGCCAGCGGGCGGGAGTGGAACCGGGGAGCTGTTTTTT
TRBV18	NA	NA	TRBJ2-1	CASSRRGLSAVGSYNEQFF	TGTGCCAGCTCCCGTCGAGGACTTTCCGCCGTCGGCTCCTACAATGAGCAGTTCTTC
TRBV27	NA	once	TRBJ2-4	CASRRDRLAKNIQYF	TGTGCCAGCAGACGAGACAGACTAGCCAAAAACATTCAGTACTTC
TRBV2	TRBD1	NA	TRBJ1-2	CASSRQGDYGYTF	TGTGCCAGCAGCCGACAGGGGGACTATGGCTACACCTTC
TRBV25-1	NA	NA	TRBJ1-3	CASSEGPQNTIYF	TGTGCCAGCAGTGAAGGGCCTCAAAACACCATATATTTT
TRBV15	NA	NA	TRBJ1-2	CATSRDRHYGHFF	TGTGCCACCAGCAGAGATCGGCACTATGGACATTTCTTC
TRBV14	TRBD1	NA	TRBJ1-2	CASRQQGAHGYTF	TGTGCCAGCAGACAACAGGGGGCCCATGGCTACACCTTC
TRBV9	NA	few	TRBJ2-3	CASSVGAGQSTDTQYF	TGTGCCAGCAGCGTAGGGGCGGGACAGTCCACAGATACGCAGTATTTT
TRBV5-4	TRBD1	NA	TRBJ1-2	CASSLGQGTNYGYTF	TGTGCCAGCAGCTTGGGACAGGGGACTAACTATGGCTACACCTTC
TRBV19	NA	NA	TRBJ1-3	CASSVDRRSGTIYF	TGTGCCAGTAGTGTCGACAGGCGATCGGGGACCATATATTTT
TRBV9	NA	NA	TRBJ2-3	CASSPYPRYTDTQYF	TGTGCCAGCAGCCCCTACCCGCGGTACACAGATACGCAGTATTTT
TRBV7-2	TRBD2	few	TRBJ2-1	CASKLSGRANNEQFF	TGTGCCAGCAAACTAAGCGGGAGGGCCAACAATGAGCAGTTCTTC
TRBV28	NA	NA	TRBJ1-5	CASSLPPGQQPQHF	TGTGCCAGCAGTTTACCCCCGGGTCAACAGCCCCAGCATTTT
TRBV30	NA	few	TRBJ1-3	CALDITSGNTIYF	TGTGCCTTAGATATCACCTCTGGAAACACCATATATTTT
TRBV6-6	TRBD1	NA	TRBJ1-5	CASSSNRQGNNQPQHF	TGTGCCAGCAGTTCGAACCGACAGGGGAACAATCAGCCCCAGCATTTT
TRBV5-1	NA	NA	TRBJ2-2	CASSPQSENTGELFF	TGCGCCAGCAGCCCACAGTCTGAGAACACCGGGGAGCTGTTTTTT
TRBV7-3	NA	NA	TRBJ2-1	CASSAPGSNEQFF	TGTGCCAGCAGCGCACCGGGATCCAATGAGCAGTTCTTC
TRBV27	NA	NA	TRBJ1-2	CASSLGRGANYGYTF	TGTGCCAGCAGTTTAGGCAGGGGTGCGAACTATGGCTACACCTTC
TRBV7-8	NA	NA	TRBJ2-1	CASRPVSGGHNEQFF	TGTGCCAGCAGGCCGGTGAGTGGGGGCCACAATGAGCAGTTCTTC
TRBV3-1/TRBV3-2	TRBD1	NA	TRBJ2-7	CASSPQTGGYEQYF	TGTGCCAGCAGCCCCCAAACAGGGGGCTACGAGCAGTACTTC
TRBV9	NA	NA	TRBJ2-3	CASSVGVELKDTQYF	TGTGCCAGCAGCGTAGGAGTGGAGCTCAAAGATACGCAGTATTTT
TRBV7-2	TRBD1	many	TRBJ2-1	CASSARDRGSYNEQFF	TGTGCCAGCAGCGCCCGGGACAGGGGTTCCTACAATGAGCAGTTCTTC
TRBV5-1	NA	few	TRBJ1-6	CASSLFRREGNSPLHF	TGCGCCAGCAGTCTTTTCCGACGCGAGGGTAATTCACCCCTCCACTTT
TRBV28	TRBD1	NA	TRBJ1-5	CASKTGDLSNQPQHF	TGTGCCAGCAAGACAGGGGACCTTAGCAATCAGCCCCAGCATTTT
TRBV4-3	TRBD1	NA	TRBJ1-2	CASSPRTGDGYTF	TGCGCCAGCAGCCCCCGGACAGGGGATGGCTACACCTTC
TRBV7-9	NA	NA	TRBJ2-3	CASSLRGDRQTDTQYF	TGTGCCAGCAGCTTACGGGGGGACAGGCAGACAGATACGCAGTATTTT
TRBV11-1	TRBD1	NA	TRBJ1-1	CASSPGGGNTEAFF	TGTGCCAGCAGCCCAGGGGGTGGGAACACTGAAGCTTTCTTT